Listed below are T cell receptor beta chains from one sample, sequenced in a study of shared clonotypes between healthy human individuals. Measured with immunoSEQ multiplex PCR; TCRdb has only the in-frame clones, and not every one. The table lists a few hundred thousand clones, under 80% of them singletons, with over 8.5% in the top ten. The sample taken for sequencing was memory CD4+ T cells sorted from blood. The receptor set was obtained from a man under 40 in good health. Each CDR3 is given with its conserved first and last residue. A D gene is named only where the DNA matches it firmly. Where a row states a size, it is once, few, many or the class of an expanded clone; other rows omit it.

V: TRBV2; J: TRBJ2-7; D: TRBD1; size: -; DNA: TGTGCCAGCAGTGAACCGGGACAGGCATCGCCCAGATTC; CDR3: CASSEPGQASPRF
V: TRBV5-1; J: TRBJ2-2; D: TRBD2; size: -; DNA: TGCGCCAGCAGCTTGGAACTAGCGGGAGGCACCGGGGAGCTGTTTTTT; CDR3: CASSLELAGGTGELFF
V: TRBV5-1; J: TRBJ2-7; D: -; size: many; DNA: TGCGCCAGCAGCTTGGGCGCCTCCTACGAGCAGTACTTC; CDR3: CASSLGASYEQYF
V: TRBV5-4; J: TRBJ2-1; D: -; size: -; DNA: TGTGCCAGCAGCTTTGGGGGAAATCTAGGGAATGAGCAGTTCTTC; CDR3: CASSFGGNLGNEQFF
V: TRBV29-1; J: TRBJ2-1; D: TRBD1; size: -; DNA: TGCAGCGTTGTGCTGGGGACAGGGGACAATGAGCAGTTCTTC; CDR3: CSVVLGTGDNEQFF
V: TRBV5-8; J: TRBJ2-7; D: TRBD2; size: -; DNA: TGTGCCAGCAGCTTAACAGCGGGAGTGGTCTACGAGCAGTACTTC; CDR3: CASSLTAGVVYEQYF
V: TRBV5-6; J: TRBJ2-1; D: -; size: -; DNA: TGTGCCAGCAGCTTGGGCCAAACTTACAATGAGCAGTTCTTC; CDR3: CASSLGQTYNEQFF
V: TRBV7-9; J: TRBJ2-1; D: TRBD2; size: few; DNA: TGTGCCAGCAGCTTTGGGGGTAGCGGGATCTCCTACAATGAGCAGTTCTTC; CDR3: CASSFGGSGISYNEQFF
V: TRBV18; J: TRBJ2-5; D: TRBD1; size: -; DNA: TGTGCCAGCTCACCACTGGGGACAGGGCTCCAAGAGACCCAGTACTTC; CDR3: CASSPLGTGLQETQYF
V: TRBV19; J: TRBJ1-2; D: -; size: -; DNA: TGTGCCAGTAGTTCGTTAAGGGCCCTGGATGGCTACACCTTC; CDR3: CASSSLRALDGYTF
V: TRBV9; J: TRBJ2-3; D: -; size: once; DNA: TGTGCCAGCAGCGTAGTGTCTTCCACAGATACGCAGTATTTT; CDR3: CASSVVSSTDTQYF
V: TRBV14; J: TRBJ1-5; D: -; size: few; DNA: TGTGCCAGCAGCCAAAAGGGGTTTGGGCCCCAGCATTTT; CDR3: CASSQKGFGPQHF
V: TRBV5-1; J: TRBJ1-1; D: TRBD1; size: -; DNA: TGCGCCAGCAGCTTGAGGGACAGTAGGACTGAAGCTTTCTTT; CDR3: CASSLRDSRTEAFF
V: TRBV19; J: TRBJ2-5; D: TRBD1; size: -; DNA: TGTGCCAGCACGAGGGACAGTCAAGAGACCCAGTACTTC; CDR3: CASTRDSQETQYF
V: TRBV10-3; J: TRBJ1-2; D: -; size: -; DNA: TGTGCCATCAGCACCGGGACCCGAAGAGGCTATGGCTACACCTTC; CDR3: CAISTGTRRGYGYTF
V: TRBV27; J: TRBJ2-7; D: -; size: few; DNA: TGTGCCAGCAGTACAGACACCGGCCACGAGCAGTACTTC; CDR3: CASSTDTGHEQYF
V: TRBV25-1; J: TRBJ2-3; D: -; size: -; DNA: TGTGCCAGCAGTGAATATCGGACAGATACGCAGTATTTT; CDR3: CASSEYRTDTQYF
V: TRBV7-9; J: TRBJ2-7; D: -; size: -; DNA: TGTGCCAGCAGCTTAGTTGGATTAAGCGAGCAGTACTTC; CDR3: CASSLVGLSEQYF
V: TRBV6-5; J: TRBJ2-5; D: -; size: few; DNA: TGTGCCAGCATGTTGGACAGCCAAGAGACCCAGTACTTC; CDR3: CASMLDSQETQYF
V: TRBV30; J: TRBJ2-3; D: -; size: -; DNA: TGTGCCTGGAGTGTTTTCACAGATACGCAGTATTTT; CDR3: CAWSVFTDTQYF
V: TRBV9; J: TRBJ2-7; D: -; size: -; DNA: TGTGCCAGCAGCGTAGAGCCTAGCGCAACCTACGAGCAGTACTTC; CDR3: CASSVEPSATYEQYF
V: TRBV5-5; J: TRBJ2-5; D: -; size: -; DNA: TGTGCCAGCAGCCTTAGCAGCGGCCAAGAGACCCAGTACTTC; CDR3: CASSLSSGQETQYF